Following are 15 T cell receptor beta chains from one sample sequenced in a study of blood T cell repertoires in COVID-19. The method was immunoSEQ multiplex PCR; TCRdb's version includes in-frame clones alone and lacks a portion of them. The sample carries roughly 250,000 clones, approximately 79% recorded once. The sequencing input was peripheral blood. These TCRs come from a woman of 80 years or more with active or convalescent COVID-19.

The CDR3 protein is CSVKDRGPQETQYF. DNA for the CDR3: TGCAGCGTTAAGGACAGGGGACCCCAAGAGACCCAGTACTTC. This chain connects TRBV29-1 to TRBJ2-5, with 9 bases lining up with TRBD1. J was trimmed by 1 base and V by 5 bases; bases with no gene match: 5. The CDR3 has 14 amino acids. Germline-derived CDR1 and CDR2 are SQVTM and ANQGSEA.

V gene TRBV5-1 combines with J gene TRBJ2-3, with 12 bases fitting TRBD1. Germline assignment: CDR1 SGHRS and CDR2 YFSETQ. V gave up 4 bases and J gave up 3 bases; unmatched junction bases: 3. The CDR3 consists of 15 residues. CDR3 DNA sequence: TGCGCCAGCAGCCCGGGACAGGGGGCAACAGATACGCAGTATTTT. Protein sequence: CASSPGQGATDTQYF.

This chain links TRBV28 with TRBJ1-2, with 7 bases lining up with TRBD1. The CDR3 loop spans 13 amino acids. V shed 5 bases and J 8 bases; nucleotides not matched to a gene: 8. Germline V gene sequence: CDR1 MDHEN, CDR2 SYDVKM. The CDR3, as DNA: TGTGCCAGCAGTCCCGACAGGGAACGCGGCTACACCTTC. It yields the protein CASSPDRERGYTF.

This clone turned up a few times. The chain employs TRBV18 and TRBJ1-4; 10 bases are a match to TRBD1. In germline, CDR1 is KGHSH, CDR2 LQKENI. After removal of 2 bases from V and 7 bases from J, the junction contained 7 bases not matched to a gene. The CDR3 consists of 16 residues. The CDR3 nucleotides are TGTGCCAGCTCACCAAGGGACAGGGGATGGAGTGAAAAACTGTTTTTT. Protein sequence: CASSPRDRGWSEKLFF.

The chain carries TRBV24-1 and TRBJ2-5, with 11 nucleotides matching TRBD2. V was clipped by 5 bases and J by 2 bases; unmatched bases: 6. Germline V CDR1 and CDR2: KGHDR, SFDVKD. The CDR3 has 16 amino acids. The CDR3 DNA follows: TGTGCCACCAGTGGGATTAGCGGGGGGGCTCAAGAGACCCAGTACTTC. This codes for CATSGISGGAQETQYF.

V usage is TRBV5-1 and J usage is TRBJ2-1; 7 bases are a match to TRBD2. The germline gives CDR1 SGHRS, CDR2 YFSETQ. The CDR3 is 15 amino acids. J gave up 1 base and V 4 bases, and 5 bases lay outside the gene matches. The CDR3 DNA is TGCGCCAGCAGCAGGAGCGGGATGTCCTACAATGAGCAGTTCTTC. Encoded protein: CASSRSGMSYNEQFF.

The J gene is TRBJ2-1, the V gene TRBV6-1; TRBD1 agrees at 7 bases. Germline CDR1 is MNHNS and CDR2 is SASEGT. The CDR3 is made up of 16 amino acids. V shed 4 bases and J 0 bases; nucleotides not matched to a gene: 6. CDR3 sequence reads: CASSVNRGSSYNEQFF. The CDR3 DNA follows: TGTGCCAGCAGTGTTAACAGGGGCTCCTCCTACAATGAGCAGTTCTTC.

This clone was seen only a few times. V gene TRBV27 combines with J gene TRBJ1-4; TRBD1 matches at 7 bases. Trimming cost V 8 bases and J 0 bases; bases outside gene matches: 6. Germline values: CDR1 MNHEY, CDR2 SMNVEV (reference sequence). There are 15 residues in the CDR3. For the CDR3, the DNA is TGTGCCAGCGGCTACAGGGGTCCAACTAATGAAAAACTGTTTTTT. This codes for CASGYRGPTNEKLFF.

The chain recombines TRBV3-1 (or the pseudogene TRBV3-2) with TRBJ1-1, with 8 bases matching TRBD1. From germline, CDR1 is LGHDT and CDR2 YNNKEL (reference sequence). V was clipped by 2 bases and J by 7 bases; unmatched bases: 3. CDR3 length: 13 residues. This CDR3 is CASSQMGQVEAFF. The CDR3 region has the DNA TGTGCCAGCAGCCAAATGGGACAGGTTGAAGCTTTCTTT.

This chain joins TRBV5-1 and TRBJ2-7, with 8 nucleotides matching TRBD2. CDR1 is SGHRS, CDR2 YFSETQ, per germline. J was trimmed by 0 bases and V by 4 bases; bases with no gene match: 3. The CDR3 has 14 residues. The CDR3 coding sequence is TGCGCCAGCAGCGGAGCGGGGGACTCCTACGAGCAGTACTTC. Encoded protein: CASSGAGDSYEQYF. The full variable domain, with the rest looked up from reference TRBV5-1 and TRBJ2-7, is KAGVTQTPRYLIKTRGQQVTLSCSPISGHRSVSWYQQTPGQGLQFLFEYFSETQRNKGNFPGRFSGRQFSNSRSEMNVSTLELGDSALYLCASSGAGDSYEQYFGPGTRLTVT.

V usage is TRBV28 and J usage is TRBJ1-5, with 7 bases matching TRBD1. The germline V gene has CDR1 MDHEN and CDR2 SYDVKM. The length of the CDR3 is 13 residues. The V gene end was trimmed by 7 bases and the J gene end by 6 bases; junction bases not matched to a gene: 6. The CDR3 spells CASISTGTQPQHF. CDR3 in DNA: TGTGCCAGCATCTCGACAGGGACTCAGCCCCAGCATTTT.

The chain links TRBV28 to TRBJ2-1, with a possible D match to TRBD2 (6 bases). The CDR3 runs to 20 residues. The germline V gene has CDR1 MDHEN and CDR2 SYDVKM. V gave up 2 bases and J gave up 4 bases, with 27 bases separating them. The chain's CDR3 is CASSLEIGGTPRNHYNEQFF. Here the CDR3 DNA reads TGTGCCAGCAGTTTAGAAATTGGGGGGACTCCCCGGAACCATTACAATGAGCAGTTCTTC.

The chain couples TRBV28 to TRBJ1-4; D remains ambiguous. The CDR3 totals 11 residues. The V end was cut by 3 bases, the J end by 8 bases, with 4 bases between. The germline CDR1 and CDR2 sequences are MDHEN and SYDVKM. CDR3 in DNA: TGTGCCAGCAGTTTCGGGGAAAAACTGTTTTTT. Amino acid sequence: CASSFGEKLFF.

The gene calls are TRBV5-4 and TRBJ1-1, with 11 bases lining up with TRBD1. The CDR3 is 14 amino acids. Losses at the gene ends were 4 bases for V and 5 bases for J; bases not matched to a gene: 4. Looked up from germline, CDR1 is SGHNT and CDR2 is YYREEE (reference sequence). The CDR3 here is CASSPDRGRTEAFF. The CDR3 nucleotides are TGTGCCAGCAGCCCGGACAGGGGGCGAACTGAAGCTTTCTTT.

The rearrangement joins TRBV11-3 to TRBJ1-1; D uncertain. Per the germline V gene, CDR1 is SGHNT and CDR2 is YENEEA. The ends were cut back, 5 bases at V and 7 bases at J, with 11 bases in the middle. The CDR3 is 12 amino acids. The CDR3 protein is CASSQRFGEAFF. CDR3 sequence (DNA): TGTGCCAGCAGCCAGAGGTTTGGTGAAGCTTTCTTT.